A selection of T cell receptor beta chains follows, all from one sample in a study of blood T cells in healthy people across ages. TCRdb itself ran the 5' RACE reads through MiXCR, one entry per CDR3 protein. The profile covers about 670,000 distinct CDR3 sequences, with approximately 40% appearing a single time and about 32% taken by the ten largest. The material sequenced was blood. The receptors shown here come from an elderly man in good health. The CDR3 runs from the conserved cysteine through the conserved F or W. D genes are given only for firm matches. Size tells how often a clone was seen (once, few, many) or the class of an expanded clone, and some rows leave it out.

J	D	size	V	CDR3	DNA
TRBJ1-1	.	.	TRBV6-2/TRBV6-3	CASSDGPGAFF	TGTGCCAGCAGCGATGGCCCGGGAGCTTTCTTT
TRBJ1-6	.	.	TRBV4-2	CASSQDFRGSNSPLHF	TGTGCCAGCAGCCAAGATTTCCGGGGTTCTAATTCACCCCTCCACTTT
TRBJ2-1	TRBD2	.	TRBV20-1	CSAREASGRGNEQFF	TGCAGTGCTAGAGAGGCTAGCGGGAGGGGCAATGAGCAGTTCTTC
TRBJ2-3	TRBD2	.	TRBV9	CASSGTSGRTTDTQYF	TGTGCCAGCAGCGGCACTAGCGGGAGGACCACAGATACGCAGTATTTT
TRBJ2-1	TRBD2	.	TRBV7-2	CASVLAGGPDEQFF	TGTGCCAGCGTCCTAGCGGGAGGGCCCGATGAGCAGTTCTTC
TRBJ2-7	TRBD2	few	TRBV20-1	CSATGTSGGPADEQYF	TGCAGTGCTACCGGGACTAGCGGGGGGCCGGCGGACGAGCAGTACTTC
TRBJ1-2	.	.	TRBV27	CASSSGLSNYGYTF	TGTGCCAGCAGTTCGGGACTCTCAAACTATGGCTACACCTTC
TRBJ2-5	.	.	TRBV5-1	CASSSPDRQETQYF	TGCGCCAGCAGCTCCCCGGACAGACAAGAGACCCAGTACTTC
TRBJ1-6	TRBD1	few	TRBV20-1	CSARDSRDSGISPLHF	TGCAGTGCTAGAGATTCACGGGACAGTGGCATTTCACCCCTCCACTTT
TRBJ1-1	.	.	TRBV7-9	CASSSDVGGNMNTEAFF	TGTGCCAGCAGCTCCGACGTCGGTGGAAATATGAACACTGAAGCTTTCTTT
TRBJ2-7	TRBD2	.	TRBV4-2	CASSQDTGGAGEQYF	TGTGCCAGCAGCCAAGATACCGGGGGGGCTGGCGAGCAGTACTTC
TRBJ2-4	TRBD2	.	TRBV6-4	CASTPSGGPVQYF	TGTGCCAGCACCCCTAGCGGGGGCCCCGTTCAGTACTTC
TRBJ2-7	.	many	TRBV5-1	CASSLFVIQYF	TGCGCCAGCAGCTTATTTGTGATACAGTACTTC
TRBJ2-5	TRBD2	.	TRBV5-1	CASSSILAGGETQYF	TGCGCCAGCAGCTCCATCCTAGCGGGGGGGGAGACCCAGTACTTC
TRBJ2-7	TRBD1	.	TRBV27	CASRGQGSRSYEQYF	TGTGCCAGCAGAGGACAGGGCTCCCGCTCCTACGAGCAGTACTTC
TRBJ2-7	.	few	TRBV7-2	CASSLYTLEGYEQYF	TGTGCCAGCAGCCTGTACACCCTTGAAGGATACGAGCAGTACTTC
TRBJ2-7	.	.	TRBV20-1	CSARTLTGLRAYEQYF	TGCAGTGCTAGAACCCTTACAGGCCTAAGGGCCTACGAGCAGTACTTC
TRBJ2-3	.	many	TRBV4-3	CASSQDLSTDTQYF	TGCGCCAGCAGCCAAGATCTATCGACAGATACGCAGTATTTT
TRBJ2-5	TRBD1	.	TRBV5-6	CASSLDRGPQETQYF	TGTGCCAGCAGCCTAGACAGGGGCCCTCAAGAGACCCAGTACTTC
TRBJ2-5	TRBD1	few	TRBV6-2/TRBV6-3	CASSKQPSTGSEETQYF	TGTGCCAGCAGTAAACAACCCTCGACAGGGTCGGAAGAGACCCAGTACTTC
TRBJ2-7	TRBD2	few	TRBV9	CASSVGGLAGDEQYF	TGTGCCAGCAGCGTAGGGGGACTAGCGGGAGACGAGCAGTACTTC
TRBJ2-1	.	.	TRBV6-5	CASSYINEQFF	TGTGCCAGCAGTTACATTAATGAGCAGTTCTTC
TRBJ1-5	.	.	TRBV6-6	CASNMGQHNQPQHF	TGTGCCAGCAATATGGGACAACACAATCAGCCCCAGCATTTT
TRBJ1-4	.	.	TRBV15	CATSRDIGCNEKLFF	TGCGCCACCAGCAGAGATATAGGCTGTAATGAAAAACTGTTTTTT
TRBJ2-7	TRBD1	.	TRBV15	CATSRPGQGTYEQYF	TGTGCCACCAGCAGACCCGGACAGGGGACCTACGAGCAGTACTTC
TRBJ2-3	TRBD1	once	TRBV4-2	CASSSPGTGGADTQYF	TGTGCCAGCAGCTCGCCCGGGACAGGGGGCGCAGATACGCAGTATTTT
TRBJ2-1	.	few	TRBV6-1	CASLRRTNNEQFF	TGTGCCAGCTTGCGACGGACAAACAATGAGCAGTTCTTC
TRBJ2-5	TRBD2	few	TRBV4-3	CASSQDYKRGRETQYF	TGCGCCAGCAGCCAAGATTATAAGCGGGGGCGGGAGACCCAGTACTTC
TRBJ1-2	.	.	TRBV25-1	CASSEFKNYGYTF	TGTGCCAGCAGTGAATTCAAGAACTATGGCTACACCTTC
TRBJ2-3	TRBD2	.	TRBV12-3/TRBV12-4	CASSLGDSGGTDTQYF	TGTGCCAGCAGTTTAGGAGATAGCGGGGGGACAGATACGCAGTATTTT
TRBJ1-1	.	once	TRBV20-1	CSAQPGRVGNTEAFF	TGCAGTGCTCAACCGGGGAGGGTGGGAAACACTGAAGCTTTCTTT
TRBJ2-4	TRBD2	.	TRBV11-2	CASSLDRSSGIRWQYF	TGTGCCAGCAGCTTAGATCGTTCTAGCGGGATTCGCTGGCAGTACTTC
TRBJ2-5	TRBD2	.	TRBV11-2	CASRPRLAEETQYF	TGTGCCAGCAGGCCGCGACTAGCGGAAGAGACCCAGTACTTC
TRBJ2-6	.	few	TRBV2	CASRADRTSGANVLTF	TGTGCCAGCAGGGCCGACAGGACCTCTGGGGCCAACGTCCTGACTTTC
TRBJ2-2	.	.	TRBV7-9	CASSAYRSGNTGELFF	TGTGCCAGCAGCGCATACCGGTCGGGTAACACCGGGGAGCTGTTTTTT
TRBJ2-7	TRBD1	many	TRBV7-2	CASSHSGQGSLEQYF	TGTGCCAGCAGCCACAGCGGACAGGGGAGCCTCGAGCAGTACTTC
TRBJ2-1	TRBD1	few	TRBV19	CASSMGTGSRNEQFF	TGTGCCAGTAGTATGGGGACAGGGTCACGCAATGAGCAGTTCTTC
TRBJ1-5	.	.	TRBV4-1	CASSQEGGAGGFSNQPQHF	TGCGCCAGCAGCCAAGAGGGGGGCGCGGGAGGGTTCAGCAATCAGCCCCAGCATTTT
TRBJ1-1	TRBD1	few	TRBV27	CASSLVLATRGTEAFF	TGTGCCAGCAGTTTAGTCCTTGCTACCAGGGGGACTGAAGCTTTCTTT
TRBJ2-7	.	few	TRBV20-1	CSASEREQYF	TGCAGTGCTAGCGAACGCGAGCAGTACTTC
TRBJ2-3	TRBD2	few	TRBV4-1	CASSQTGTRVDTQYF	TGCGCCAGCAGCCAAACCGGGACTAGAGTGGATACGCAGTATTTT
TRBJ2-1	.	.	TRBV7-2	CASSLSKYNEQFF	TGTGCCAGCAGCTTATCTAAATACAATGAGCAGTTCTTC
TRBJ2-5	.	.	TRBV6-2/TRBV6-3	CASSGQHQTQYF	TGTGCCAGCAGCGGACAGCATCAGACCCAGTACTTC
TRBJ2-7	.	few	TRBV28	CASSFGRYEQYF	TGTGCCAGCAGTTTTGGCAGGTACGAGCAGTACTTC
TRBJ2-1	.	.	TRBV11-2	CASSSYRVGRGGQFF	TGTGCCAGCAGCAGCTACAGGGTTGGGCGGGGAGGGCAGTTCTTC
TRBJ1-5	.	.	TRBV7-9	CASSFTENQPQHF	TGTGCCAGCAGCTTCACAGAGAATCAGCCCCAGCATTTT
TRBJ2-3	TRBD1	.	TRBV4-2	CDSSPTGGTDTQYF	TGTGACAGCAGCCCGACAGGGGGCACAGATACGCAGTATTTT
TRBJ2-7	.	.	TRBV6-2/TRBV6-3	CASSPYLGYEQYF	TGTGCCAGCAGCCCCTACCTTGGTTACGAGCAGTACTTC
TRBJ2-7	TRBD1	.	TRBV3-1	CASSQLTPTGKPYEQYF	TGTGCCAGCAGCCAATTAACCCCGACAGGGAAGCCCTACGAGCAGTACTTC
TRBJ1-6	.	many	TRBV20-1	CSAPLGGDQNSPLHF	TGCAGTGCGCCGCTAGGGGGTGACCAGAATTCACCCCTCCACTTT
TRBJ2-5	TRBD2	.	TRBV20-1	CSAPGRGSGVQETQYF	TGCAGTGCTCCGGGACGGGGGAGCGGGGTCCAAGAGACCCAGTACTTC
TRBJ2-3	.	.	TRBV4-3	CASSQEPGTDTQNF	TGCGCCAGCAGCCAAGAGCCTGGGACCGATACGCAGAATTTT
TRBJ2-6	.	.	TRBV25-1	CASESGTGANVLTF	TGTGCCAGCGAATCAGGGACCGGGGCCAACGTCCTGACTTTC